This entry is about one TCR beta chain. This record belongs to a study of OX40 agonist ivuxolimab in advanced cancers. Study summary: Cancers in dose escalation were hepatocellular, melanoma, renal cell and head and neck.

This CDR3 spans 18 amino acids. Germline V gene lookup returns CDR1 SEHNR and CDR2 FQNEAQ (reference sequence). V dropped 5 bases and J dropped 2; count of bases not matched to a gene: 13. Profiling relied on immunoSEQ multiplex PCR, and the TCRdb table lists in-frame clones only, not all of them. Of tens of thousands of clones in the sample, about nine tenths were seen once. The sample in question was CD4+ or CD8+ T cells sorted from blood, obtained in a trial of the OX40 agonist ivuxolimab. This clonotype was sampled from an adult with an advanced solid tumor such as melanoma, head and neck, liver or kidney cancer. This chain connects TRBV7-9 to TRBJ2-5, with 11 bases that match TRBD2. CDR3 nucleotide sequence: TGTGCCAGCAGCCACAGGGTAGCGGGAGGGCTATATCAAGAGACCCAGTACTTC. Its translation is CASSHRVAGGLYQETQYF.